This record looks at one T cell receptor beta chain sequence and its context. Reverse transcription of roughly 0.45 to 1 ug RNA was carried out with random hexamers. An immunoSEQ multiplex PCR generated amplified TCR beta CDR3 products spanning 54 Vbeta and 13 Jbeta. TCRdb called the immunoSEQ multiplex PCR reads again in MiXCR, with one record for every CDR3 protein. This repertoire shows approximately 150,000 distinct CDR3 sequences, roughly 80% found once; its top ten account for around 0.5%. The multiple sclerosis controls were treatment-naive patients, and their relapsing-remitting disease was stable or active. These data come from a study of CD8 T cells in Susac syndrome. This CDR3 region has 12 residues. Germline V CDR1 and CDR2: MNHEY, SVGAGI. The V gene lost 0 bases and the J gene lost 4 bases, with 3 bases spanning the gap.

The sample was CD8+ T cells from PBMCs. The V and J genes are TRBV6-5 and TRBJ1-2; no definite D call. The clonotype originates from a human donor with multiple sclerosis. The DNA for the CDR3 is TGTGCCAGCAGTTACTCCGGCTATGGCTACACCTTC. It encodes CASSYSGYGYTF.